This entry lists 24 T cell receptor beta chains sequenced from one sample in a study of blood T cell repertoires in COVID-19. Repertoires were generated with immunoSEQ multiplex PCR, while TCRdb's copy carries only in-frame clones and drops some. The sample shows some 150,000 clones, roughly 84% of them seen only once. The specimen sequenced was peripheral blood. The receptor set was obtained from a human donor in a cohort sampled during active COVID-19.

The rearrangement joins TRBV3-1 (or the pseudogene TRBV3-2) to TRBJ1-1; a possible D gene is TRBD1 (5 bases). The CDR3 loop spans 14 amino acids. Germline CDR1 and CDR2: LGHDT and YNNKEL (reference sequence). V was cut by 4 bases and J by 3 bases, with 12 bases left in between. CDR3 region: CASSPRQGHTEAFF. The CDR3 DNA reads as TGTGCCAGCAGCCCCCGGCAGGGTCACACTGAAGCTTTCTTT.

The chain recombines TRBV6-5 with TRBJ2-7; TRBD2 matches at 12 bases. Looked up from germline, CDR1 is MNHEY and CDR2 is SVGAGI. J gave up 6 bases and V 6 bases, and 6 bases lay outside the gene matches. This CDR3 is built from 14 residues. The CDR3 reads CASSLTTSGGEQYF. DNA for the CDR3: TGTGCCAGCAGCCTTACGACTAGCGGGGGCGAGCAGTACTTC.

The chain joins TRBV7-9 to TRBJ1-5, with no clear D. V was shortened by 0 bases and J by 5 bases, with 8 bases between the two germline ends. The V gene's germline CDR1 is SEHNR and CDR2 FQNEAQ (reference sequence). The CDR3 is made up of 14 amino acids. As DNA, the CDR3 is TGTGCCAGCAGCTTAGCTGCAGCGTATCAGCCCCAGCATTTT. As protein: CASSLAAAYQPQHF.

In its sample, this clone was seen once. The chain links TRBV5-4 to TRBJ1-1; 7 nucleotides agree with TRBD1. CDR3 length: 14 amino acids. J gave up 6 bases and V 4 bases, and 9 bases lay outside the gene matches. Germline loops: CDR1 SGHNT, CDR2 YYREEE (reference sequence). CDR3 DNA sequence: TGTGCCAGCAGCACACCCCGGGACAGCCCTGAAGCTTTCTTT. This gives the protein CASSTPRDSPEAFF.

The J gene is TRBJ2-7, the V gene TRBV11-3, with 10 positions matching TRBD1. This CDR3 has 14 amino acids. V lost 3 bases and J lost 4; bases outside the gene matches: 3. Germline V gene lookup returns CDR1 SGHNT and CDR2 YENEEA. CDR3 bases: TGTGCCAGCAGCTTCGACAGGGGGCAATACGAGCAGTACTTC. Translation: CASSFDRGQYEQYF.

V is TRBV5-5 and J is TRBJ2-5; 9 nucleotides line up with TRBD2. V trimming: 4 bases; J trimming: 3 bases; junction bases outside the gene matches: 16. Per germline, CDR1 SGHKS and CDR2 YYEKEE (reference sequence). This CDR3 has 18 residues. In DNA, the CDR3 is TGTGCCAGCAGCCTGTCGGGTAGCGGGGGTGCACACGAAGAGACCCAGTACTTC. This sequence encodes CASSLSGSGGAHEETQYF.

This clone was recorded only once. The V call is TRBV7-2, the J call TRBJ1-2, with 7 bases lining up with TRBD1. The junction had 6 bases not matched to a gene; V was cut back by 4 bases and J by 4 bases. Looked up from germline, CDR1 is SGHTA and CDR2 is FQGNSA. CDR3 length equals 14 residues. This CDR3 is CASSSPGQIYGYTF. The CDR3 nucleotides are TGTGCCAGCAGCTCTCCGGGACAGATCTATGGCTACACCTTC.

The V call is TRBV6-5, the J call TRBJ2-3; weak D call: TRBD1 (5 bases). The CDR3 loop spans 15 amino acids. Per the germline V gene, CDR1 is MNHEY and CDR2 is SVGAGI. Trimming removed 2 bases from V and 5 bases from J, with 14 bases in between. This chain's CDR3 is CASSYRPGMGDTQYF. The CDR3 DNA sequence: TGTGCCAGCAGTTACCGTCCAGGGATGGGAGATACGCAGTATTTT.

The chain joins TRBV6-2 or TRBV6-3 to TRBJ1-1; D perhaps matches TRBD1 (5 bases). The CDR3 is 14 amino acids. The ends were cut back, 3 bases at V and 4 bases at J, with 12 bases in the middle. In germline, CDR1 is MNHEY, CDR2 SVGEGT. The CDR3 loop reads CASSYGAWGTEAFF. Written as DNA, the CDR3 is TGTGCCAGCAGTTATGGGGCTTGGGGCACTGAAGCTTTCTTT.

CDR3 amino acids: CASSRARGSNTEAFF. The CDR3 DNA follows: TGCGCCAGCAGCCGCGCCCGAGGGTCGAACACTGAAGCTTTCTTT. The genes are TRBV4-1 and TRBJ1-1; D is unclear. Germline CDR1 is MGHRA and CDR2 is YSYEKL. This CDR3 is built from 15 residues. V lost 4 bases and J lost 1, with 13 bases in between.

The V and J genes are TRBV27 and TRBJ1-6, with 7 positions matching TRBD1. The germline gives CDR1 MNHEY, CDR2 SMNVEV (reference sequence). After removal of 4 bases from V and 9 bases from J, the junction contained 12 bases not matched to a gene. The CDR3 has 16 amino acids. The DNA of the CDR3 is TGTGCCAGCAGTTGGCGACAGGGCAAGGGTGGTTCACCCCTCCACTTT. Its translation is CASSWRQGKGGSPLHF.

The chain combines TRBV7-2 with TRBJ1-5; 10 nucleotides agree with TRBD1. The CDR3 has 17 amino acids. Germline CDR1 is SGHTA and CDR2 is FQGNSA. With V trimmed by 5 bases and J by 4 bases, 11 bases remained unmatched. CDR3 sequence: CASSPQIGTGVNQPQHF. CDR3 DNA: TGTGCCAGCAGCCCTCAAATAGGGACAGGGGTAAATCAGCCCCAGCATTTT. Together with reference TRBV7-2 and TRBJ1-5, the CDR3 gives the full variable domain: GAGVSQSPSNKVTEKGKDVELRCDPISGHTALYWYRQSLGQGLEFLIYFQGNSAPDKSGLPSDRFSAERTGGSVSTLTIQRTQQEDSAVYLCASSPQIGTGVNQPQHFGDGTRLSIL.

CDR3 region: CASSSERGTDTQYF. CDR3 nucleotide sequence: TGCGCCAGCAGCTCCGAGCGGGGCACAGATACGCAGTATTTT. V and J are TRBV5-1 and TRBJ2-3; possibly TRBD2 for D (6 bases). The V gene's germline CDR1 is SGHRS and CDR2 YFSETQ. The germline V and J ends were trimmed by 3 bases and 1 base, with 9 bases remaining between them. The CDR3 contains 14 residues.

The V call is TRBV30, the J call TRBJ1-1, with D hard to call. The V end lost 2 bases, the J end lost 11 bases, and 12 bases lay between the germline ends. The germline V gene has CDR1 GTSNPN and CDR2 SVGIG (reference sequence). This CDR3 is 11 amino acids long. The CDR3 protein is CAWSRSGFAFF. CDR3 bases: TGTGCCTGGAGTCGGTCGGGATTTGCTTTCTTT.

The chain carries TRBV4-2 and TRBJ2-5; perhaps TRBD2 as D (6 bases). The length of the CDR3 is 14 residues. Trimming took 1 base from V and 6 from J, leaving 12 bases between them. Germline loops: CDR1 LGHNA, CDR2 YNFKEQ. The CDR3, as DNA: TGTGCCAGCAGCCAAGTCCCGGGAGAGAAGACCCAGTACTTC. Protein sequence: CASSQVPGEKTQYF.

This sequence joins TRBV2 and TRBJ2-1; no reliable D call. V was trimmed by 4 bases and J by 9 bases, leaving 10 bases between them. The length of the CDR3 is 12 residues. Germline CDR1 SNHLY, CDR2 FYNNEI. CDR3 DNA sequence: TGTGCCAGCAGTGTTGATGGGCCTGAGCAGTTCTTC. Translation: CASSVDGPEQFF.

The rearrangement joins TRBV9 to TRBJ1-2; 9 bases agree with TRBD1. CDR1 is SGDLS and CDR2 is YYNGEE in the germline V gene. The CDR3 contains 14 residues. V trimming: 4 bases; J trimming: 7 bases; junction bases outside the gene matches: 8. The CDR3 protein is CASSSRDREAGYTF. In nucleotides, the CDR3 is TGTGCCAGCAGCTCTCGGGACAGGGAAGCTGGCTACACCTTC. Combining the CDR3 with reference TRBV9 and TRBJ1-2 gives the whole variable domain DSGVTQTPKHLITATGQRVTLRCSPRSGDLSVYWYQQSLDQGLQFLIQYYNGEERAKGNILERFSAQQFPDLHSELNLSSLELGDSALYFCASSSRDREAGYTFGSGTRLTVV.

The chain carries TRBV25-1 and TRBJ1-4; D uncertain. The V gene lost 5 bases and the J gene lost 14 bases, with 18 bases spanning the gap. The CDR3 runs to 13 residues. Germline CDR1 is MGHDK and CDR2 is SYGVNS. The CDR3 sequence is CASSPDLGRGLFF. CDR3 bases: TGTGCCAGCAGTCCTGACCTGGGTAGAGGCCTGTTTTTT.

With respect to this clone: Additional DNA sequences in this sample encode the identical CDR3. The chain carries TRBV7-9 and TRBJ2-3, with unresolved D. There are 13 residues in the CDR3. Trimming removed 5 bases from V and 4 bases from J, with 10 bases in between. Germline V gene data show CDR1 as SEHNR and CDR2 as FQNEAQ (reference sequence). The CDR3 sequence is CASSPRGPDTQYF. The CDR3 DNA reads as TGTGCCAGCAGCCCTCGAGGCCCAGATACGCAGTATTTT.

The chain joins TRBV7-2 to TRBJ2-2, with D perhaps TRBD1 (5 bases). From germline, CDR1 is SGHTA and CDR2 FQGNSA. The CDR3 loop spans 16 amino acids. The V gene lost 3 bases and the J gene lost 2 bases, with 13 bases spanning the gap. This CDR3 reads CASSFPGSINTGELFF. Written as DNA, the CDR3 is TGTGCCAGCAGCTTCCCAGGGTCGATAAACACCGGGGAGCTGTTTTTT. Based on the CDR3 plus reference TRBV7-2 and TRBJ2-2, the full variable domain is GAGVSQSPSNKVTEKGKDVELRCDPISGHTALYWYRQSLGQGLEFLIYFQGNSAPDKSGLPSDRFSAERTGGSVSTLTIQRTQQEDSAVYLCASSFPGSINTGELFFGEGSRLTVL.

This chain connects TRBV10-1 to TRBJ1-2; D may be TRBD1 (5 bases). The V gene's germline CDR1 is WNHNN and CDR2 SYGVQD (reference sequence). The CDR3 extends over 14 amino acids. V was clipped by 4 bases and J by 5 bases, with 14 bases between them. The CDR3 loop is CASSVRQGWYGYTF. The CDR3 DNA reads TGCGCCAGCAGTGTCCGGCAGGGTTGGTATGGCTACACCTTC.

The chain combines TRBV11-3 with TRBJ2-7; the D gene is possibly TRBD2 (5 bases). Germline CDR1 reads SGHNT; CDR2 reads YENEEA. The CDR3 extends over 14 amino acids. V was clipped by 1 base and J by 2 bases, with 9 bases between them. This CDR3 is CASSLAGFPYEQYF. For the CDR3, the DNA is TGTGCCAGCAGCTTAGCGGGGTTTCCCTACGAGCAGTACTTC.

V and J are TRBV19 and TRBJ2-3, with TRBD2 as a possible D gene (5 bases). CDR3 size: 16 residues. Germline CDR1 reads LNHDA; CDR2 reads SQIVND (reference sequence). Trimming cost V 4 bases and J 4 bases, with 18 bases left between them. Here the CDR3 reads CASSTNPARGPDTQYF. The CDR3 DNA reads as TGTGCCAGTAGTACGAACCCCGCCCGCGGGCCAGATACGCAGTATTTT.

The chain joins TRBV27 to TRBJ2-5; D is possibly TRBD2 (5 bases). Germline loops: CDR1 MNHEY, CDR2 SMNVEV (reference sequence). CDR3 length: 16 amino acids. V dropped 0 bases and J dropped 5 bases, with 16 bases sitting between them. In nucleotides, the CDR3 is TGTGCCAGCAGTTTATCGTTCAGAGGAGGCAGGGAGACCCAGTACTTC. Its translation is CASSLSFRGGRETQYF.